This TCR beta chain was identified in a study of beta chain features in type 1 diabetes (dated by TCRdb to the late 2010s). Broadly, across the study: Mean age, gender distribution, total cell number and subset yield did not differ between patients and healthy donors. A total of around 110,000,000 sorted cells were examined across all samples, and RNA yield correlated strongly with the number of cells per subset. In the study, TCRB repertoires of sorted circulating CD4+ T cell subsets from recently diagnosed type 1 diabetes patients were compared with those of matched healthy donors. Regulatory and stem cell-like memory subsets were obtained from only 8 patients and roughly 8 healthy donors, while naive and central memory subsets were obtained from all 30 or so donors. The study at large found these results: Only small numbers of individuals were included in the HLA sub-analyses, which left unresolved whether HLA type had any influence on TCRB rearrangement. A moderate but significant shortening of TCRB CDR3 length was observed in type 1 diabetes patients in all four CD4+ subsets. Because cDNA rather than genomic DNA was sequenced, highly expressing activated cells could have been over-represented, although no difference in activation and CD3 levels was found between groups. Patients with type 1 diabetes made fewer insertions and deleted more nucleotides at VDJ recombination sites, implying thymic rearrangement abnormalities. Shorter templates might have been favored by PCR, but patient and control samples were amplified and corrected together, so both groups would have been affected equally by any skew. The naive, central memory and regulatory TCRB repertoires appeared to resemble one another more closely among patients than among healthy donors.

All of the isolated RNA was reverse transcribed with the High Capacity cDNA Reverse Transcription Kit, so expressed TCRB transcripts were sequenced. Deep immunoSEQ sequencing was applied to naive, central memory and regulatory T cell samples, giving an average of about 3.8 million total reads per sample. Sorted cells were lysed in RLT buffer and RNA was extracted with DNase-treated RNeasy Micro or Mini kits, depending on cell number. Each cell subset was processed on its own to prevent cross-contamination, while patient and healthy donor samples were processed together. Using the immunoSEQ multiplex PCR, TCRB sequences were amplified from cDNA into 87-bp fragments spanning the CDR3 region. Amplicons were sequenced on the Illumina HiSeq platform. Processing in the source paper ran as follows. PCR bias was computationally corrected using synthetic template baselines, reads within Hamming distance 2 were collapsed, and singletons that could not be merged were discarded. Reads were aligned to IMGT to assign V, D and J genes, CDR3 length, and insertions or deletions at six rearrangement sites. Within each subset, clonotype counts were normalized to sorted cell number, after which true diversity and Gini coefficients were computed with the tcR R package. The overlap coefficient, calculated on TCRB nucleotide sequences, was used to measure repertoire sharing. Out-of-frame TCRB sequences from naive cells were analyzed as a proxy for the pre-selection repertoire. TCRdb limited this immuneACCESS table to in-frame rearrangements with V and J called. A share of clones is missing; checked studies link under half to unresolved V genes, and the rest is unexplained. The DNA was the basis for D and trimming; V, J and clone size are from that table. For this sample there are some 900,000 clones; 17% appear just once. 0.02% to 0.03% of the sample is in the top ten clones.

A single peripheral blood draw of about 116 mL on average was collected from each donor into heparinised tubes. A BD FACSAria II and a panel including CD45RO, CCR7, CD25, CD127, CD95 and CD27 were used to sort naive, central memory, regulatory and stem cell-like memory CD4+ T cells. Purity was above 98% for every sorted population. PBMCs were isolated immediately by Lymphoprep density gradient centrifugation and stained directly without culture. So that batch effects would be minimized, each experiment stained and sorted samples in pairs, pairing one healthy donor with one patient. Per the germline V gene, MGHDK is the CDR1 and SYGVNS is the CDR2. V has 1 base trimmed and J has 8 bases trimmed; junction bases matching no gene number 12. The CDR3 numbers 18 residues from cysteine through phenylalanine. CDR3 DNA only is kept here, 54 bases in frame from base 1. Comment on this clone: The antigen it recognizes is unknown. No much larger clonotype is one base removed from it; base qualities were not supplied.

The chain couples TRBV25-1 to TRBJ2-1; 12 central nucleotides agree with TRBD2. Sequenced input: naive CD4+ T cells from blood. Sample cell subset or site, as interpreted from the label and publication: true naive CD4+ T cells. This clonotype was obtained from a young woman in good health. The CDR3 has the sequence CASSEWPSGRAAKDEQFF. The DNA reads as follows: TGTGCCAGCAGTGAATGGCCTAGCGGGAGGGCCGCGAAGGATGAGCAGTTCTTC.